The clone carrying this T cell receptor beta chain was counted only a few times. This table comes from immunoSEQ multiplex PCR, and its TCRdb copy is limited to in-frame clones, with some not included. The repertoire holds around 730,000 clones, 80% to 90% seen once, with 0.0095% to 0.011% in the top ten. The data were obtained in a study of shared T cell receptors in the human thymus. Germline CDR1 SGHKS, CDR2 YYEKEE (reference sequence). Unmatched junction bases numbered 12, after V lost 3 bases and J lost 1 base. The CDR3 length is 19 residues. The same specimen was also included in a second study, on human thymus T cells. That source adds: Thymic material originated from resections removed in the course of corrective heart surgery.

The genes are TRBV5-5 and TRBJ2-5, with 13 nucleotides matching TRBD2. The sample taken for sequencing was thymocytes. The receptor comes from a girl less than two years old with a congenital heart defect. The CDR3 DNA sequence: TGTGCCAGCAGCTCGCTCATTCGACTAGCGGGGGGACTCCAAGAGACCCAGTACTTC. The encoded protein is CASSSLIRLAGGLQETQYF.